Shown below are 20 T cell receptor beta chains from a single sample sequenced in a study of patients and donors after allogeneic stem cell transplantation. From the RT-PCR reads, TCRdb called clonotypes with MiXCR, one entry per CDR3 protein. The data hold hundreds of thousands of distinct CDR3 sequences, with approximately 16% observed a single time. Sequencing used blood, either unsorted or a sorted T cell fraction (not recorded which). All receptors come from a human donor who was either an allogeneic HSCT recipient or a stem cell or donor lymphocyte infusion donor (not recorded which). It is not recorded whose cells these are; they may come from a transplant donor.

This clonotype appeared a few times. The CDR3 is CAASDRGDEKLFF. CDR3 DNA: TGTGCCGCGTCAGACAGGGGAGACGAAAAACTGTTTTTT. This chain connects TRBV21-1 to TRBJ1-4; the tabulated D call, TRBD1, remains unverified against the DNA. TRBV21-1 is labeled a pseudogene. This CDR3 has 13 residues.

This clonotype occurred many times. This rearrangement joins TRBV5-1 to TRBJ2-5; D is unclear. This CDR3 contains 13 residues. Trimming shortened V by 6 bases and J by 1 base, and 10 bases separated the two germline ends. Germline V gene sequence: CDR1 SGHRS, CDR2 YFSETQ. This CDR3 reads CASKLEIQETQYF. CDR3 in DNA: TGCGCCAGCAAGTTGGAAATCCAAGAGACCCAGTACTTC.

This chain connects TRBV7-3 to TRBJ2-3; D unclear. Trimming stripped 2 bases from V and 4 bases from J, with 13 bases between. The CDR3 contains 15 residues. The V gene's germline CDR1 is SGHTA and CDR2 FQGTGA. The CDR3 DNA follows: TGTGCCAGCAGCTTATCTAACCGGGCCCCAGATACGCAGTATTTT. Its protein product is CASSLSNRAPDTQYF.

This clonotype was seen a few times. The rearrangement uses TRBV4-1 and TRBJ1-5; D call uncertain. Germline-derived CDR1 and CDR2 are MGHRA and YSYEKL. V shed 2 bases and J shed 0 bases, with 8 bases lying between them. The CDR3 covers 15 residues. In DNA form, the CDR3 reads TGCGCCAGCAGCCAACTGGGCCTTAGCAATCAGCCCCAGCATTTT. Translation: CASSQLGLSNQPQHF.

The gene calls are TRBV4-1 and TRBJ1-2, with 7 bases identical to TRBD1. Germline trimming cut 4 bases from V and 3 bases from J; bases unmatched to any gene: 5. CDR1 is MGHRA and CDR2 is YSYEKL in the germline V gene. The length of the CDR3 is 14 residues. CDR3 coding DNA: TGCGCCAGCAGCCGGAGGGACAGAGACTATGGCTACACCTTC. Its translation is CASSRRDRDYGYTF.

The genes are TRBV12-3 or TRBV12-4 and TRBJ1-2, with unresolved D. V was trimmed by 10 bases and J by 7 bases, leaving 16 bases between them. The CDR3 has 12 amino acids. The CDR3 DNA reads as TGTGCCACCCTGGCGGGGTGGGTTGGCTACACCTTC. It encodes CATLAGWVGYTF.

This clonotype showed up many times. J is TRBJ2-1 and V is TRBV24-1; D gene uncertain. Trimming cost V 4 bases and J 13 bases, with 16 bases left between them. CDR3 size: 13 residues. Germline V gene data show CDR1 as KGHDR and CDR2 as SFDVKD. CDR3 residues: CATSERQQDPQFF. As DNA, the CDR3 is TGTGCCACCAGTGAGAGGCAGCAGGACCCCCAGTTCTTC.

This clonotype was observed a few times. This rearrangement joins TRBV20-1 to TRBJ2-5; D gene unclear. The ends were cut back, 0 bases at V and 5 bases at J, with 13 bases in the middle. The CDR3 consists of 14 residues. The germline V gene encodes CDR1 DFQATT and CDR2 SNEGSKA (reference sequence). Here the CDR3 reads CSARDGLVSETQYF. CDR3 coding DNA: TGCAGTGCTAGAGATGGGCTAGTATCGGAGACCCAGTACTTC.

The rearrangement uses TRBV7-2 and TRBJ2-4; no clear D gene. The V end lost 5 bases, the J end lost 2 bases, and 19 bases lay between the germline ends. Germline lookup yields CDR1 SGHTA and CDR2 FQGNSA. The CDR3 covers 17 residues. CDR3 in DNA: TGTGCCAGCAGCCCCCTTTCCGTGTCCGGGTCCAAAAACATTCAGTACTTC. Translated, it gives CASSPLSVSGSKNIQYF. Full variable domain (outside the CDR3, taken from reference TRBV7-2 and TRBJ2-4): GAGVSQSPSNKVTEKGKDVELRCDPISGHTALYWYRQSLGQGLEFLIYFQGNSAPDKSGLPSDRFSAERTGGSVSTLTIQRTQQEDSAVYLCASSPLSVSGSKNIQYFGAGTRLSVL.

This chain joins TRBV5-1 and TRBJ2-7, with D possibly being TRBD1 (6 bases). Trimming pared 4 bases from V and 1 base from J, leaving 15 bases between. CDR3 length equals 15 residues. Germline V CDR1 and CDR2: SGHRS, YFSETQ. The CDR3 bases are TGCGCCAGCAGCACCTATCCCGGGACATCCTACGAGCAGTACTTC. Its translation: CASSTYPGTSYEQYF.

The genes are TRBV25-1 and TRBJ1-1; 7 nucleotides line up with TRBD1. V gave up 5 bases and J gave up 4 bases; unmatched junction bases: 7. The CDR3 runs to 14 residues. Germline V gene lookup returns CDR1 MGHDK and CDR2 SYGVNS. The CDR3 is CASSRTRGATEAFF. CDR3 sequence (DNA): TGTGCCAGCAGTCGCACCAGGGGGGCCACTGAAGCTTTCTTT.

This clonotype was counted a few times. The rearrangement uses TRBV5-4 and TRBJ2-7; tentatively, D is TRBD2 (6 bases). The V gene's germline CDR1 is SGHNT and CDR2 YYREEE (reference sequence). V was trimmed by 4 bases and J by 4 bases, leaving 18 bases between them. The CDR3 consists of 15 residues. The CDR3 region has the DNA TGTGCCAGCAGCACCGGGACTGGCATCCGGTACGAGCAGTACTTC. Translated: CASSTGTGIRYEQYF.

In its sample, this clonotype was seen a few times. This chain joins TRBV5-6 and TRBJ2-1, with D hard to call. Trimming cost V 4 bases and J 3 bases, with 8 bases left between them. CDR1 and CDR2 (germline): SGHDT, YYEEEE. The CDR3 is 13 residues long. In nucleotides, the CDR3 is TGTGCCAGCAGCCCGTGGATCTACAATGAGCAGTTCTTC. Protein product: CASSPWIYNEQFF. Full variable domain (remainder filled in from reference TRBV5-6 and TRBJ2-1): DAGVTQSPTHLIKTRGQQVTLRCSPKSGHDTVSWYQQALGQGPQFIFQYYEEEERQRGNFPDRFSGHQFPNYSSELNVNALLLGDSALYLCASSPWIYNEQFFGPGTRLTVL.

The gene calls are TRBV5-6 and TRBJ1-5; D is undetermined. V lost 4 bases to trimming and J lost 0 bases, with 11 bases between them. The CDR3 length is 15 residues. Looked up from germline, CDR1 is SGHDT and CDR2 is YYEEEE. The CDR3 loop is CASSRRVNSNQPQHF. The CDR3 DNA is TGTGCCAGCAGCCGAAGGGTGAATAGCAATCAGCCCCAGCATTTT.

CDR3 region: CASSLVGGDRYNEQFF. The CDR3, as DNA: TGTGCCAGCAGCTTAGTGGGAGGGGACAGATACAATGAGCAGTTCTTC. This chain links TRBV7-2 with TRBJ2-1, with D perhaps TRBD1 or TRBD2 (7 bases each). Germline V gene data show CDR1 as SGHTA and CDR2 as FQGNSA. V was trimmed by 1 base and J by 4 bases, leaving 14 bases between them. The CDR3 covers 16 residues.

This clonotype turned up a few times. The chain is built from TRBV4-1 and TRBJ1-2; 9 nucleotides agree with TRBD1. The V and J ends lost 4 bases and 5 bases, in that order; junction bases with no gene match: 5. This CDR3 comprises 14 residues. CDR1 is MGHRA, CDR2 YSYEKL, per germline. The CDR3 sequence is CASSPDRGQYGYTF. The CDR3 DNA reads TGCGCCAGCAGCCCGGACAGGGGTCAGTATGGCTACACCTTC.

This clonotype has ten or more counts. V is TRBV12-3 or TRBV12-4 and J is TRBJ1-3; D is perhaps TRBD1 (5 bases). The V gene lost 6 bases and the J gene lost 0 bases, with 12 bases spanning the gap. The CDR3 extends over 15 amino acids. The DNA of the CDR3 is TGTGCCAGCAGAGGGGACCGCCGCTCTGGAAACACCATATATTTT. Amino acids: CASRGDRRSGNTIYF.

This chain joins TRBV20-1 and TRBJ1-1; 7 nucleotides match TRBD1. Germline V CDR1 and CDR2: DFQATT, SNEGSKA (reference sequence). V was pared by 3 bases and J by 0 bases, with 4 bases of the junction left unmatched. The CDR3 loop spans 14 amino acids. The CDR3 spells CSARGDSMNTEAFF. CDR3 sequence (DNA): TGCAGTGCTAGGGGGGACAGCATGAACACTGAAGCTTTCTTT.

The V call is TRBV6-5, the J call TRBJ2-7; D is perhaps TRBD2 (6 bases). The V gene lost 2 bases and the J gene lost 6 bases, with 11 bases spanning the gap. This CDR3 region has 13 residues. CDR1 and CDR2 from the germline V gene are MNHEY and SVGAGI. CDR3 protein: CASSYHQGGEQYF. CDR3 coding DNA: TGTGCCAGCAGTTACCATCAGGGAGGCGAGCAGTACTTC.

The chain links TRBV7-9 to TRBJ1-4, with TRBD1 matching over 8 bases. The CDR3 sequence is 16 residues long. The J segment lost 0 bases and the V segment lost 5 bases, leaving 5 bases of the junction unmatched. CDR1 SEHNR and CDR2 FQNEAQ come from the germline V gene (reference sequence). The CDR3 coding sequence is TGTGCCAGCAGCCTTGGACAGGGTTCAACTAATGAAAAACTGTTTTTT. Protein: CASSLGQGSTNEKLFF.